The rows below give T cell receptor beta chains drawn from one sample of a study of blood T cell repertoires in COVID-19. The assay was immunoSEQ multiplex PCR, and TCRdb's table has in-frame clones only and misses some. The data hold hundreds of thousands of clones, with 80% to 90% observed a single time. Sequences were obtained from peripheral blood. The receptor source for this set is a woman between 45 and 60 years old with COVID-19, enrolled during active disease. The CDR3 runs from the conserved cysteine through the conserved F or W. A D gene is named only where the DNA matches it firmly. Part of the rows lack a size; the others show once, few, many or a class for expanded clones.

v_gene,d_gene,abundance,j_gene,CDR3aa,CDR3nt
TRBV6-4,TRBD1,.,TRBJ2-2,CASRGQYRTGELFF,TGTGCCAGCAGGGGACAGTATCGCACCGGGGAGCTGTTTTTT
TRBV27,TRBD2,.,TRBJ2-7,CASREAGGPSGEQYF,TGTGCCAGCAGAGAAGCGGGAGGGCCTAGTGGAGAGCAGTACTTC
TRBV10-3,.,once,TRBJ2-3,CAISDSGYTDTQYF,TGTGCCATCAGTGATAGCGGATACACAGATACGCAGTATTTT
TRBV19,.,once,TRBJ1-2,CASSIAEYGYTF,TGTGCCAGTAGTATAGCGGAGTATGGCTACACCTTC
TRBV5-4,TRBD2,.,TRBJ2-1,CASSRHASGYNEQFF,TGTGCCAGCAGCCGCCATGCTAGCGGATACAATGAGCAGTTCTTC
TRBV6-5,.,.,TRBJ2-1,CASTSVGVREQFF,TGTGCCAGCACCTCAGTGGGAGTAAGGGAGCAGTTCTTC
TRBV25-1,.,.,TRBJ1-4,CASSEYPTVNEKLFF,TGTGCCAGCAGTGAGTACCCGACAGTAAATGAAAAACTGTTTTTT
TRBV2,.,.,TRBJ2-7,CASSQRSLLGDEQYF,TGTGCCAGCAGTCAACGCTCCCTCCTAGGGGATGAGCAGTACTTC
TRBV3-1/TRBV3-2,.,.,TRBJ1-1,CASGRGLNTEAFF,TGTGCCAGCGGCCGAGGGCTGAACACTGAAGCTTTCTTT
TRBV19,TRBD1,few,TRBJ1-5,CASLDRAGYQPQHF,TGTGCCAGTCTGGACAGGGCCGGGTATCAGCCCCAGCATTTT
TRBV5-1,TRBD1,.,TRBJ1-1,CASSRDSTNTEAFF,TGCGCCAGCAGTCGGGACAGCACGAACACTGAAGCTTTCTTT
TRBV13,TRBD2,.,TRBJ2-7,CASQSGRTYEQYF,TGTGCCAGCCAAAGCGGGAGGACCTACGAGCAGTACTTC
TRBV3-1/TRBV3-2,TRBD1,.,TRBJ1-5,CASSIGQGGQPQHF,TGTGCCAGCAGCATCGGACAGGGCGGCCAGCCCCAGCATTTT
TRBV7-8,.,few,TRBJ1-5,CASSTPTGEGYSNQPQHF,TGTGCCAGCAGCACCCCGACAGGAGAGGGTTATAGCAATCAGCCCCAGCATTTT
TRBV9,.,once,TRBJ1-1,CASSVNVHRNTEAFF,TGTGCCAGCAGCGTAAACGTACACAGAAACACTGAAGCTTTCTTT
TRBV19,TRBD1,few,TRBJ1-1,CASRDRALNTEAFF,TGTGCCAGTAGAGACAGGGCCCTGAACACTGAAGCTTTCTTT
TRBV4-1,.,.,TRBJ2-5,CASSQPVQETQYF,TGCGCCAGCAGCCAACCGGTTCAAGAGACCCAGTACTTC
TRBV2,TRBD1,once,TRBJ2-5,CASSEEAGGVWETQYF,TGTGCCAGCAGTGAAGAAGCAGGGGGCGTCTGGGAGACCCAGTACTTC
TRBV14,TRBD2,.,TRBJ2-7,CASSRPGTSGSGQYF,TGTGCCAGCAGCCGACCCGGGACTAGCGGGAGCGGGCAGTACTTC
TRBV19,TRBD1,.,TRBJ1-1,CASSRTGGNTEAFF,TGTGCCAGTAGCAGGACAGGAGGGAACACTGAAGCTTTCTTT
TRBV5-6,.,once,TRBJ1-2,CASSPQGLGYTF,TGTGCCAGCAGCCCCCAGGGGCTTGGCTACACCTTC
TRBV5-6,.,.,TRBJ1-5,CASSNGPPRGQPQHF,TGTGCCAGCAGTAATGGTCCCCCTCGGGGTCAGCCCCAGCATTTT
TRBV5-1,.,.,TRBJ1-6,CASSPGDNSPLHF,TGCGCCAGCAGCCCGGGTGATAATTCACCCCTCCACTTT
TRBV11-2,.,.,TRBJ1-2,CASSLYQYYGYTF,TGTGCCAGCAGCCTGTACCAGTACTATGGCTACACCTTC
TRBV7-2,TRBD2,.,TRBJ2-5,CASSILLAGGPMETQYF,TGTGCCAGCAGCATACTACTAGCGGGAGGGCCAATGGAGACCCAGTACTTC
TRBV18,TRBD2,.,TRBJ2-3,CASSPPVLAGITDTQYF,TGTGCCAGCTCACCACCGGTACTAGCGGGGATCACAGATACGCAGTATTTT
TRBV18,.,.,TRBJ1-1,CASSPRMDRMNTEAFF,TGTGCCAGCTCACCCCGAATGGACAGAATGAACACTGAAGCTTTCTTT
TRBV6-6,.,.,TRBJ1-1,CASSAPGLSRGTEAFF,TGTGCCAGCAGTGCCCCAGGGCTATCAAGGGGCACTGAAGCTTTCTTT
TRBV7-2,.,.,TRBJ1-3,CASSLAPGISGNTIYF,TGTGCCAGCAGCTTAGCTCCAGGGATTTCTGGAAACACCATATATTTT
TRBV5-1,TRBD2,once,TRBJ2-7,CASSPPGLARSNEQYF,TGCGCCAGCAGCCCCCCGGGACTAGCCAGGAGCAACGAGCAGTACTTC
TRBV20-1,TRBD2,few,TRBJ2-1,CSASPSGRATDEQFF,TGCAGTGCTAGTCCTAGCGGGAGGGCCACGGATGAGCAGTTCTTC
TRBV18,.,.,TRBJ1-2,CASSPMKGNYGYTF,TGTGCCAGCTCACCAATGAAGGGGAACTATGGCTACACCTTC
TRBV19,TRBD1,.,TRBJ1-1,CASRETGPTNTEAFF,TGTGCCAGTAGAGAGACAGGGCCCACGAACACTGAAGCTTTCTTT
TRBV5-4,.,.,TRBJ1-1,CASSSRTTDKNTEAFF,TGTGCCAGCAGCTCCCGCACCACAGACAAGAACACTGAAGCTTTCTTT
TRBV5-1,.,.,TRBJ2-7,CASSLVTGSMAEQYF,TGCGCCAGCAGCTTGGTAACAGGTTCGATGGCCGAGCAGTACTTC